This T cell receptor beta chain is from a study of T cell repertoires in cytomegalovirus infection. The wider study: Recently described HLA-C-restricted plus well-studied HLA-B-restricted CMV epitopes were used. Overall study results and limits: Ex vivo responses were dominated by HLA-C-restricted CMV-specific TCR beta clonotypes.

Concerning this clonotype: The antigen remains undetermined.

CDR3 length: 15 residues. CDR1 and CDR2 from the germline V gene are SGHDT and YYEEEE. The V and J ends lost 2 bases and 5 bases respectively, with 17 bases between them. TCRdb reprocessed the reads with MiXCR, giving one entry per CDR3 protein. This sample has a few hundred thousand distinct CDR3 sequences, with around 30% found just once. The specimen was cultured PBMCs, collected from culture after CMV antigen stimulation. The receptor was isolated from a human donor in good health (CMV status not recorded). Some clones in this sample may be carry-over from other donors' samples. This chain joins TRBV5-6 and TRBJ2-7; D unclear. In DNA form, the CDR3 reads TGTGCCAGCAGCTTTACTCGGGTCCTTGGCCACGAGCAGTACTTC. Amino acids: CASSFTRVLGHEQYF.